The T cell receptor (beta chain) under discussion was sequenced for a study of blood T cell repertoires in COVID-19. The overall study: Sources were T cells, B-cell-depleted T cells, or PBMCs; the material itself was cDNA or gDNA.

V was trimmed by 10 bases and J by 7 bases, leaving 13 bases between them. Germline-derived CDR1 and CDR2 are KGHDR and SFDVKD. This CDR3 comprises 12 residues. Per the original methods: Estimation of nucleated cell counts relied on the amplification of reference gene primers. Sequencing was performed with immunoSEQ multiplex PCR; in TCRdb, only in-frame clones are kept and a portion is missing. The DNA gave D and trimming, while V, J and clone size come from that table. The data hold about 130,000 clones, with 79% observed a single time. This clone turned up a few times. Source material: peripheral blood. J is TRBJ2-1 and V is TRBV24-1, with D uncertain. The receptor's source is a man aged 40-50 years with active or convalescent COVID-19. The DNA for the CDR3 is TGTGCCACAGGTCTCTGGAGTAATGAGCAGTTCTTC. It codes for CATGLWSNEQFF.